The 20 T cell receptor beta chains below were found in one sample sequenced in a study of identical twins. TCRdb analysed the 5' RACE reads with MiXCR anew, one entry per CDR3 protein. The sample yields approximately 890,000 distinct CDR3 sequences, 12% seen once. The data were also submitted as part of a second study, on yellow fever vaccine responses in identical twins.

Sample: PBMCs. The source of these receptors is a woman between 18 and 30 years old in good health.

This clonotype was seen ten or more times. The chain combines TRBV28 with TRBJ1-2; 7 bases align to TRBD1. The CDR3 is made up of 14 amino acids. Germline V gene data show CDR1 as MDHEN and CDR2 as SYDVKM. The trim removed 5 bases at V and 7 bases at J, leaving 10 bases unmatched. The CDR3 region has the DNA TGTGCCAGCAGTCTAGCTTACAGGGGCGCTGGCTACACCTTC. Residues: CASSLAYRGAGYTF.

The chain recombines TRBV2 with TRBJ2-1; 12 bases agree with TRBD2. V shed 10 bases and J 6 bases; nucleotides not matched to a gene: 7. The CDR3 consists of 14 residues. Per the germline V gene, CDR1 is SNHLY and CDR2 is FYNNEI. This CDR3 reads CATPTSGSFNEQFF. CDR3 DNA: TGTGCCACCCCGACTAGCGGGAGCTTCAATGAGCAGTTCTTC. The full variable domain, its missing parts supplied by reference TRBV2 and TRBJ2-1, is EPEVTQTPSHQVTQMGQEVILRCVPISNHLYFYWYRQILGQKVEFLVSFYNNEISEKSEIFDDQFSVERPDGSNFTLKIRSTKLEDSAMYFCATPTSGSFNEQFFGPGTRLTVL.

CDR3: CASSVGADNYGYTF. For the CDR3, the DNA is TGTGCCAGCAGCGTAGGAGCGGATAACTATGGCTACACCTTC. The chain is built from TRBV9 and TRBJ1-2, with D uncertain. V was pared by 0 bases and J by 1 base, with 7 bases between. From germline, CDR1 is SGDLS and CDR2 YYNGEE. The CDR3 is made up of 14 amino acids.

This clonotype was recorded a few times. The V call is TRBV29-1, the J call TRBJ2-7; D possibly uses TRBD1 or TRBD2 (5 bases each). The CDR3 runs to 14 residues. Trimming took 0 bases from V and 3 from J, leaving 12 bases between them. Per the germline V gene, CDR1 is SQVTM and CDR2 is ANQGSEA. CDR3 bases: TGCAGCGTTGAAGATTACTCAGGGAGCTACGAGCAGTACTTC. This gives the protein CSVEDYSGSYEQYF.

The rearrangement links TRBV5-1 to TRBJ2-7, with 10 bases lining up with TRBD1. This CDR3 is built from 16 residues. Losses at the gene ends were 1 base for V and 3 bases for J; bases not matched to a gene: 7. Germline CDR1 SGHRS, CDR2 YFSETQ. The DNA for the CDR3 is TGCGCCAGCAGCTTGCTGGGGACAGGGGACTTCTACGAGCAGTACTTC. Protein: CASSLLGTGDFYEQYF.

This clonotype turned up a few times. This chain joins TRBV15 and TRBJ1-2; D remains ambiguous. Germline V CDR1 and CDR2: LNHNV, YYDKDF (reference sequence). With 4 bases removed from V and 6 bases from J, the gap between germline ends came to 21 bases. The CDR3 covers 16 residues. CDR3 sequence (DNA): TGTGCCACCAGCAACAACGACATTGGGAGATTCGATGGCTACACCTTC. Translation gives CATSNNDIGRFDGYTF. The full variable domain, its missing parts supplied by reference TRBV15 and TRBJ1-2, is DAMVIQNPRYQVTQFGKPVTLSCSQTLNHNVMYWYQQKSSQAPKLLFHYYDKDFNNEADTPDNFQSRRPNTSFCFLDIRSPGLGDTAMYLCATSNNDIGRFDGYTFGSGTRLTVV.

V is TRBV29-1 and J is TRBJ2-3, with a weak D call TRBD1 (8 bases). V was shortened by 7 bases and J by 4 bases, with 24 bases between the two germline ends. CDR3 length equals 16 residues. CDR1 is SQVTM, CDR2 ANQGSEA, per germline. CDR3 nucleotides: TGCAGCGCAGATACCCATTGGACAGGGAGGGCAGATACGCAGTATTTT. Protein sequence: CSADTHWTGRADTQYF.

The rearrangement uses TRBV12-3 or TRBV12-4 and TRBJ2-3, with D perhaps assigned TRBD1 or TRBD2 (5 bases each). The CDR3 consists of 16 residues. Trimming removed 6 bases from V and 0 bases from J, with 16 bases in between. In DNA, the CDR3 is TGTGCCAGCAGCCCGGGTCCGGGGCTGAGCACAGATACGCAGTATTTT. Protein product: CASSPGPGLSTDTQYF.

The genes are TRBV10-1 and TRBJ2-7, with D possibly being TRBD1 or TRBD2 (5 bases each). The CDR3 is 13 residues long. Germline V CDR1 and CDR2: WNHNN, SYGVQD (reference sequence). Trimming cost V 10 bases and J 3 bases, with 16 bases left between them. The CDR3 loop is CATTPGPDYEQYF. DNA of the CDR3: TGCGCCACCACGCCGGGACCGGACTACGAGCAGTACTTC.

This chain uses TRBV4-1 with TRBJ1-6; D is perhaps TRBD1 (6 bases). Germline loops: CDR1 MGHRA, CDR2 YSYEKL. V shed 1 base and J shed 10 bases, with 14 bases lying between them. The CDR3 has 15 amino acids. The CDR3 sequence: CASSQVGRGVSPLHF. The CDR3, as DNA: TGCGCCAGCAGCCAAGTGGGCAGGGGCGTCTCACCCCTCCACTTT.

This clonotype was seen a handful of times. The chain uses TRBV5-1 and TRBJ1-1; no definite D call. V was clipped by 0 bases and J by 1 base, with 10 bases between them. This CDR3 spans 15 amino acids. Germline lookup yields CDR1 SGHRS and CDR2 YFSETQ. The CDR3 nucleotides read TGCGCCAGCAGCTTGGATGGGGAGTCGAACACTGAAGCTTTCTTT. This translates into CASSLDGESNTEAFF.

This sequence joins TRBV20-1 and TRBJ1-1; D is unclear. Germline V CDR1 and CDR2: DFQATT, SNEGSKA (reference sequence). The CDR3 has 13 residues. Deletions cut 4 bases from V and 0 bases from J, with 9 bases between. The chain's CDR3 is CSATSLLNTEAFF. CDR3 DNA: TGCAGTGCTACCAGTCTACTGAACACTGAAGCTTTCTTT.

The genes are TRBV20-1 and TRBJ2-1; 9 bases fit TRBD2. Trimming took 0 bases from V and 4 from J; bases not matched to a gene: 7. This CDR3 is built from 16 residues. Germline V gene data show CDR1 as DFQATT and CDR2 as SNEGSKA (reference sequence). The DNA of the CDR3 is TGCAGTGCTAGAGATCAGGCGAGCGGGAGGTACAATGAGCAGTTCTTC. As protein: CSARDQASGRYNEQFF.

This clonotype was detected ten times or more. The rearrangement links TRBV5-1 to TRBJ2-2, with a tentative D call TRBD1 (7 bases). CDR3 length equals 15 residues. Germline CDR1 reads SGHRS; CDR2 reads YFSETQ. V lost 3 bases to trimming and J lost 5 bases, with 14 bases between them. The chain's CDR3 is CASSYDRAGTGELFF. Written as DNA, the CDR3 is TGCGCCAGCAGCTACGACAGGGCGGGGACCGGGGAGCTGTTTTTT. Variable domain in full (rest from reference TRBV5-1 and TRBJ2-2): KAGVTQTPRYLIKTRGQQVTLSCSPISGHRSVSWYQQTPGQGLQFLFEYFSETQRNKGNFPGRFSGRQFSNSRSEMNVSTLELGDSALYLCASSYDRAGTGELFFGEGSRLTVL.

This clonotype was counted ten times or more. V is TRBV6-1 and J is TRBJ2-4; D is unresolved. Trimming took off 6 bases at V and 0 bases at J, with 6 bases between the two ends. The CDR3 spans 13 residues. In germline, CDR1 is MNHNS, CDR2 SASEGT. The CDR3 DNA reads TGTGCCAGCAGCCCCGGAGCCAAAAACATTCAGTACTTC. It codes for CASSPGAKNIQYF.

The J gene is TRBJ1-2, the V gene TRBV7-9, with unresolved D. V was clipped by 3 bases and J by 3 bases, with 17 bases between them. The germline gives CDR1 SEHNR, CDR2 FQNEAQ (reference sequence). The CDR3 loop spans 16 amino acids. CDR3 loop: CASSFIVSGGDYGYTF. CDR3 nucleotides: TGTGCCAGCAGCTTTATAGTGTCCGGTGGGGACTATGGCTACACCTTC.

V is TRBV5-1 and J is TRBJ2-2; no clear D. V was trimmed by 5 bases and J by 4 bases, leaving 12 bases between them. Germline CDR1 SGHRS, CDR2 YFSETQ. This CDR3 has 14 amino acids. The DNA of the CDR3 is TGCGCCAGCAGAAGGCAGGACGGCACCGGGGAGCTGTTTTTT. This codes for CASRRQDGTGELFF.

Many counts were recorded for this clonotype. This rearrangement joins TRBV10-2 to TRBJ1-3; D uncertain. Germline V gene sequence: CDR1 WSHSY, CDR2 SAAADI. The CDR3 is 14 residues long. V was pared by 7 bases and J by 0 bases, with 10 bases between. The CDR3 bases are TGCGCCAGCACTCCCGGGAGCTCTGGAAACACCATATATTTT. Its translation: CASTPGSSGNTIYF.

The chain is built from TRBV7-6 and TRBJ2-3, with unresolved D. Germline CDR1 and CDR2: SGHVS and FNYEAQ. The V end lost 5 bases, the J end lost 1 base, and 22 bases lay between the germline ends. CDR3 size: 18 residues. CDR3 region: CASSTHLRSKQGTDTQYF. CDR3 coding DNA: TGTGCCAGCAGCACTCACCTTCGTAGTAAGCAGGGCACAGATACGCAGTATTTT.

The sample holds many counts of this clonotype. Here the CDR3 DNA reads TGTGCCAGCAGTTTGGGGACTAGCATTGAGCAGTTCTTC. It translates to CASSLGTSIEQFF. The gene calls are TRBV12-3 or TRBV12-4 and TRBJ2-1; 9 bases line up with TRBD2. After removal of 3 bases from V and 9 bases from J, the junction contained 3 bases not matched to a gene. This CDR3 spans 13 amino acids.